The 21 T cell receptor beta chains below come from one sample, sequenced in a study of T cells expressing NK-cell markers. One entry per CDR3 protein, without DNA, is what TCRdb gives after re-calling the 5' RACE reads. In all, the sample yields 250,000 to 300,000 distinct CDR3 sequences. Material: blood T cells: a sorted CD56 or NKG2C T cell subset, CD4+ or CD8+ T cells, or bulk PBMC T cells (not recorded which). The receptors derive from a woman aged 18 to 75 in good health.

J is TRBJ2-7 and V is TRBV18; TCRdb's D call, TRBD2, is unchecked because there is no DNA. This CDR3 is built from 15 residues. Looked up from germline, CDR1 is KGHSH and CDR2 is LQKENI. CDR3: CASSPLLAGTYEQYF.

The chain links TRBV6-2 or TRBV6-3 to TRBJ2-7; TCRdb returns TRBD2, unconfirmable since there is no DNA. The CDR3 covers 17 residues. Germline assignment: CDR1 MNHEY and CDR2 SVGEGT. The CDR3 reads CASSYLEGSPAAYEQYF.

The chain employs TRBV7-6 and TRBJ1-1; TCRdb calls TRBD1, which cannot be checked without DNA. CDR1 and CDR2 (germline): SGHVS, FNYEAQ. CDR3 size: 17 residues. CDR3 region: CASSFLGTGGRNTEAFF.

The V gene is TRBV5-4, the J gene TRBJ1-1; TCRdb lists TRBD1, though no DNA is available to test this call. This CDR3 spans 13 amino acids. Germline V lookup: CDR1 SGHNT, CDR2 YYREEE (reference sequence). CDR3 region: CASGGQRNTEAFF. The variable domain in full, completed from reference TRBV5-4 and TRBJ1-1, reads ETGVTQSPTHLIKTRGQQVTLRCSSQSGHNTVSWYQQALGQGPQFIFQYYREEENGRGNFPPRFSGLQFPNYSSELNVNALELDDSALYLCASGGQRNTEAFFGQGTRLTVV.

The chain is built from TRBV11-2 and TRBJ2-7; TCRdb returns TRBD1, unconfirmable since there is no DNA. The CDR3 loop spans 15 amino acids. CDR1 is SGHAT, CDR2 FQNNGV, per germline. CDR3: CASSLVGTVTYEQYF.

This chain connects TRBV5-1 to TRBJ2-2. The CDR3 spans 17 residues. From germline, CDR1 is SGHRS and CDR2 YFSETQ. The chain's CDR3 is CASSLSYSNYNTGELFF. Full variable domain (outside the CDR3, taken from reference TRBV5-1 and TRBJ2-2): KAGVTQTPRYLIKTRGQQVTLSCSPISGHRSVSWYQQTPGQGLQFLFEYFSETQRNKGNFPGRFSGRQFSNSRSEMNVSTLELGDSALYLCASSLSYSNYNTGELFFGEGSRLTVL.

The chain combines TRBV20-1 with TRBJ2-3; TCRdb picks TRBD2, but there is no DNA to check that call. There are 18 residues in the CDR3. Germline V gene data show CDR1 as DFQATT and CDR2 as SNEGSKA (reference sequence). The chain's CDR3 is CSAMRTQGLALFTDTQYF.

The chain recombines TRBV7-8 with TRBJ2-2. This CDR3 spans 14 amino acids. CDR1 SGHVS and CDR2 FQNEAQ come from the germline V gene. CDR3 protein: CASTAHENTGELFF. The full variable domain, with the rest looked up from reference TRBV7-8 and TRBJ2-2, is GAGVSQSPRYKVAKRGQDVALRCDPISGHVSLFWYQQALGQGPEFLTYFQNEAQLDKSGLPSDRFFAERPEGSVSTLKIQRTQQEDSAVYLCASTAHENTGELFFGEGSRLTVL.

The V gene is TRBV5-1, the J gene TRBJ2-1; the D call from TCRdb, TRBD1, cannot be confirmed without DNA. CDR1 and CDR2 from the germline V gene are SGHRS and YFSETQ. The CDR3 contains 15 residues. CDR3 sequence reads: CASSLGGGNYNEQFF. Full variable domain (remainder filled in from reference TRBV5-1 and TRBJ2-1): KAGVTQTPRYLIKTRGQQVTLSCSPISGHRSVSWYQQTPGQGLQFLFEYFSETQRNKGNFPGRFSGRQFSNSRSEMNVSTLELGDSALYLCASSLGGGNYNEQFFGPGTRLTVL.

The V gene is TRBV5-1, the J gene TRBJ2-5; TCRdb indicates TRBD2, and absent DNA this call remains unverified. Germline CDR1 and CDR2: SGHRS and YFSETQ. The CDR3 contains 14 residues. The CDR3 protein is CASSHGREQETQYF.

The gene calls are TRBV30 and TRBJ1-3; checking the TCRdb D call of TRBD1 is not possible without DNA. The germline gives CDR1 GTSNPN, CDR2 SVGIG (reference sequence). The CDR3 extends over 13 amino acids. CDR3: CAWSRGDGNTIYF.

The chain uses TRBV29-1 and TRBJ1-1; TCRdb picks TRBD1, but there is no DNA to check that call. Per germline, CDR1 SQVTM and CDR2 ANQGSEA. This CDR3 has 12 residues. CDR3: CSSHRGQTEAFF.

This chain uses TRBV5-1 with TRBJ1-3. The CDR3 covers 16 residues. Per germline, CDR1 SGHRS and CDR2 YFSETQ. The CDR3: CASSSETLFSGNTIYF.

This sequence joins TRBV29-1 and TRBJ2-3; the D gene TCRdb calls, TRBD2, cannot be checked with no DNA. Germline assignment: CDR1 SQVTM and CDR2 ANQGSEA. CDR3 length: 13 amino acids. CDR3 amino acids: CSARVGAADTQYF.

This sequence joins TRBV5-5 and TRBJ2-3; there is no DNA to check the TCRdb D call of TRBD1. The CDR3 is 15 amino acids. Germline values: CDR1 SGHKS, CDR2 YYEKEE (reference sequence). The CDR3 protein is CASSGTGWNTDTQYF.

V usage is TRBV9 and J usage is TRBJ2-7; TCRdb gives TRBD2 as the D gene, but with no DNA this cannot be confirmed. The CDR3 extends over 16 amino acids. Germline assignment: CDR1 SGDLS and CDR2 YYNGEE. The CDR3 protein is CASSVEPSGSSYEQYF.

The chain couples TRBV5-1 to TRBJ2-2; TCRdb calls TRBD1, which cannot be checked without DNA. The germline gives CDR1 SGHRS, CDR2 YFSETQ. The length of the CDR3 is 16 residues. The CDR3 reads CASSVGRGTNTGELFF.

The chain joins TRBV5-6 to TRBJ2-7; TCRdb gives TRBD2 as the D gene, but with no DNA this cannot be confirmed. Germline V lookup: CDR1 SGHDT, CDR2 YYEEEE. This CDR3 has 16 residues. The CDR3 loop reads CASSAQTSGRRYEQYF.

The chain is built from TRBV4-1 and TRBJ1-4; absent DNA, TCRdb's TRBD1 call cannot be checked. This CDR3 contains 14 residues. The germline V gene has CDR1 MGHRA and CDR2 YSYEKL. The CDR3 region is CASQRTGLNEKLFF.

V gene TRBV11-2 combines with J gene TRBJ1-5; checking the TCRdb D call of TRBD1 is not possible without DNA. CDR1 and CDR2 (germline): SGHAT, FQNNGV. CDR3 length: 13 residues. CDR3 loop: CASSLEFRAAQHF.

J is TRBJ2-6 and V is TRBV12-3 or TRBV12-4. The CDR3 has 14 amino acids. The CDR3 is CASVHLSGANVLTF.